This T cell receptor beta chain was retrieved from a study of patients and donors after allogeneic stem cell transplantation. One entry per CDR3 protein, called by TCRdb with MiXCR from the RT-PCR reads. This repertoire shows approximately 160,000 distinct CDR3 sequences, more than 20% found once; its top ten account for around 26%. The source material was blood, either unsorted or a sorted T cell fraction (not recorded which). The clonotype comes from a human donor who was either an allogeneic HSCT recipient or a stem cell or donor lymphocyte infusion donor (not recorded which). It is not recorded whose cells these are; they may come from a transplant donor.

The CDR3 region has the DNA TGTGCCAGCAGGAGACCGGGGGCCTCCTTCTACAATGAGCAGTTCTTC. Translating gives CASRRPGASFYNEQFF. The chain joins TRBV6-2 or TRBV6-3 to TRBJ2-1; tentatively, D is TRBD1 or TRBD2 (6 bases each). The germline gives CDR1 MNHEY, CDR2 SVGEGT. The length of the CDR3 is 16 residues. V lost 6 bases to trimming and J lost 3 bases, with 18 bases between them.